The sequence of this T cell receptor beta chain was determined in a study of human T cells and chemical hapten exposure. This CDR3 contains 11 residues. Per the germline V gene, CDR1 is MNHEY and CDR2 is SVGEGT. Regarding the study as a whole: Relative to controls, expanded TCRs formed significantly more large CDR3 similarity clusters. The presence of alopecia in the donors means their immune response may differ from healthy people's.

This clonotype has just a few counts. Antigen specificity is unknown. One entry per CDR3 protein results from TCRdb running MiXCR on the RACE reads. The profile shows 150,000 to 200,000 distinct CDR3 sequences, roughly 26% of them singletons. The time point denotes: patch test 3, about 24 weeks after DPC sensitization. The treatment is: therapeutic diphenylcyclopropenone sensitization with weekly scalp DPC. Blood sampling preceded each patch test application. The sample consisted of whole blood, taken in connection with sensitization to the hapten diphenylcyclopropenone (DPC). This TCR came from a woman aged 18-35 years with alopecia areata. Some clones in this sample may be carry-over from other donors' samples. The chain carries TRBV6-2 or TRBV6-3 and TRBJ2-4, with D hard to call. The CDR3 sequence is CACWDGNIQYF. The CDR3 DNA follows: TGTGCGTGTTGGGATGGAAACATTCAGTACTTC.